These 20 T cell receptor beta chains share one sample of origin, sequenced in a study of T cell repertoires in cytomegalovirus infection. These receptors lack a known antigen. From the reads, TCRdb called clonotypes with MiXCR, one entry per CDR3 protein. The sample carries more than 300,000 distinct CDR3 sequences, about 35% recorded once. The material sequenced was cultured PBMCs, taken from culture after CMV antigen stimulation. The receptors were gathered from a human donor in good health (CMV status not recorded). Some clones in this sample may be carry-over from other donors' samples.

V usage is TRBV7-4 and J usage is TRBJ2-1; no clear D gene. V gave up 8 bases and J gave up 6 bases, with 14 bases separating them. This CDR3 spans 13 amino acids. Germline CDR1 reads SGHVT; CDR2 reads SQSDAQ. CDR3 in amino acids: CASGEVGGNEQFF. The CDR3 bases are TGTGCCAGCGGAGAGGTTGGCGGCAATGAGCAGTTCTTC.

This chain links TRBV7-9 with TRBJ1-2; 7 bases are a match to TRBD1. V dropped 3 bases and J dropped 7; count of bases not matched to a gene: 11. In germline, CDR1 is SEHNR, CDR2 FQNEAQ (reference sequence). The CDR3 sequence is 15 residues long. The CDR3 nucleotides read TGTGCCAGCAGCTTTCTGAGTCAGGGGGTCTCTGGCTACACCTTC. Its translation: CASSFLSQGVSGYTF. Supplemented by reference TRBV7-9 and TRBJ1-2, the full variable domain reads DTGVSQNPRHKITKRGQNVTFRCDPISEHNRLYWYRQTLGQGPEFLTYFQNEAQLEKSRLLSDRFSAERPKGSFSTLEIQRTEQGDSAMYLCASSFLSQGVSGYTFGSGTRLTVV.

This clonotype appeared a few times. V is TRBV18 and J is TRBJ2-1, with 9 bases lining up with TRBD2. The CDR3 is made up of 17 amino acids. The germline V gene has CDR1 KGHSH and CDR2 LQKENI. The trim removed 1 base at V and 4 bases at J, leaving 8 bases unmatched. The DNA of the CDR3 is TGTGCCAGCTCACCACGGCTAGCGGGGTCGCAGTACAATGAGCAGTTCTTC. Protein: CASSPRLAGSQYNEQFF.

The V and J genes are TRBV12-3 or TRBV12-4 and TRBJ1-1; no clear D gene. Trimming stripped 5 bases from V and 0 bases from J, with 10 bases between. The CDR3 is 14 amino acids. CDR3 sequence reads: CASSPQILNTEAFF. The CDR3 DNA reads as TGTGCCAGCAGTCCGCAGATCCTGAACACTGAAGCTTTCTTT.

This clonotype was found a few times. The V and J genes are TRBV6-5 and TRBJ2-7; D is unclear. V gave up 2 bases and J gave up 1 base, with 9 bases separating them. The CDR3 loop spans 14 amino acids. Germline lookup yields CDR1 MNHEY and CDR2 SVGAGI. The CDR3 DNA is TGTGCCAGCAGTTACAGCCCAGAATCCTACGAGCAGTACGTC. Residues: CASSYSPESYEQYV.

The sample holds a few counts of this clonotype. V usage is TRBV7-6 and J usage is TRBJ2-3; 10 bases fit TRBD2. Germline CDR1 is SGHVS and CDR2 is FNYEAQ. The length of the CDR3 is 16 residues. The junction had 6 bases not matched to a gene; V was cut back by 5 bases and J by 1 base. The DNA for the CDR3 is TGTGCCAGCAGCCCCGTGAGCGGGAGGGGCACAGATACGCAGTATTTT. This translates into CASSPVSGRGTDTQYF.

This clonotype has just a few counts. A junction boundary mismatches the germline segment, possibly from a read error. This chain uses TRBV7-7 with TRBJ2-1; the match to TRBD2 covers 14 bases. The CDR3 loop spans 14 amino acids. Germline V gene data show CDR1 as SSHAT and CDR2 as FNYEAQ (reference sequence). The CDR3 coding sequence is TGTGCTAGCAGCTCAGGGACTAGCGGGAGAGTCAAGTTCTTC. Translated: CASSSGTSGRVKFF.

This clonotype was observed a few times. The chain uses TRBV6-1 and TRBJ2-2; 10 bases are a match to TRBD1. V gave up 4 bases and J gave up 6 bases; unmatched junction bases: 8. The germline V gene encodes CDR1 MNHNS and CDR2 SASEGT. The CDR3 consists of 16 residues. This chain's CDR3 is CASSGTGTGAPGELFF. The CDR3, as DNA: TGTGCCAGCAGTGGGACCGGGACAGGGGCCCCCGGGGAGCTGTTTTTT.

This clonotype was detected many times. The chain is built from TRBV7-2 and TRBJ2-2; 7 bases align to TRBD1. The V gene's germline CDR1 is SGHTA and CDR2 FQGNSA. V lost 5 bases to trimming and J lost 6 bases; unmatched junction nucleotides: 9. This CDR3 contains 15 residues. The CDR3 sequence is CASSQYRGTAGELFF. The CDR3 DNA is TGTGCCAGCAGCCAGTACAGGGGTACGGCCGGGGAGCTGTTTTTT.

This clonotype was picked up many times. The chain is built from TRBV7-2 and TRBJ1-5; 7 positions match TRBD1. The J segment lost 3 bases and the V segment lost 4 bases, leaving 6 bases of the junction unmatched. The CDR3 sequence is 15 residues long. Germline V gene data show CDR1 as SGHTA and CDR2 as FQGNSA. CDR3 nucleotides: TGTGCCAGCAGCTCCTCCGGGACAGACAATCAGCCCCAGCATTTT. Translated: CASSSSGTDNQPQHF.

Worth noting for this clonotype: A read error may produce the germline difference seen at one junction end. This chain uses TRBV11-2 with TRBJ2-1; TRBD2 is a possible D gene (6 bases). The length of the CDR3 is 14 residues. From germline, CDR1 is SGHAT and CDR2 FQNNGV. The CDR3 is CAISPMTSFGEQFF. The CDR3 nucleotides are TGTGCCATCAGCCCCATGACTAGTTTCGGTGAGCAGTTCTTC. Full variable domain (remainder filled in from reference TRBV11-2 and TRBJ2-1): EAGVAQSPRYKIIEKRQSVAFWCNPISGHATLYWYQQILGQGPKLLIQFQNNGVVDDSQLPKDRFSAERLKGVDSTLKIQPAKLEDSAVYLCAISPMTSFGEQFFGPGTRLTVL.

The chain is built from TRBV27 and TRBJ1-2; no firm D call. Between the trimmed V and J ends, which lost 2 bases and 4 bases, there was a span of 14 bases. The CDR3 is made up of 15 amino acids. Germline V lookup: CDR1 MNHEY, CDR2 SMNVEV (reference sequence). The CDR3 DNA reads TGTGCCAGCAGTTTAACCTCCGGAGGGCTCTATGGCTACACCTTC. This gives the protein CASSLTSGGLYGYTF.

The J gene is TRBJ2-2, the V gene TRBV24-1, with 9 nucleotides matching TRBD1. The CDR3 is made up of 17 amino acids. Germline V CDR1 and CDR2: KGHDR, SFDVKD. Trimming cost V 5 bases and J 2 bases; bases outside gene matches: 8. The CDR3 sequence is CATSAITGGANTGELFF. In nucleotides, the CDR3 is TGTGCCACCAGTGCAATAACAGGGGGCGCCAACACCGGGGAGCTGTTTTTT.

In its sample, this clonotype was seen many times. The rearrangement joins TRBV4-1 to TRBJ1-1, with D possibly TRBD1 on 5 matching bases. V lost 0 bases to trimming and J lost 6 bases, with 17 bases between them. This CDR3 has 16 residues. Germline-derived CDR1 and CDR2 are MGHRA and YSYEKL. The CDR3 nucleotides are TGCGCCAGCAGCCAAGACCCGGCCCTTGTAGGGGCTGAAGCTTTCTTT. This translates into CASSQDPALVGAEAFF.

The chain links TRBV6-6 to TRBJ1-1, with 7 positions matching TRBD1. J was trimmed by 7 bases and V by 5 bases; bases with no gene match: 4. Germline V CDR1 and CDR2: MNHNY, SVGAGI (reference sequence). This CDR3 has 12 amino acids. The CDR3 nucleotides are TGTGCCAGCAGTCCGGACAGGTTTGAAGCTTTCTTT. Its translation: CASSPDRFEAFF.

The V call is TRBV28, the J call TRBJ2-1; D tentatively reads TRBD1 or TRBD2 (7 bases each). Deletions cut 6 bases from V and 7 bases from J, with 22 bases between. The germline V gene encodes CDR1 MDHEN and CDR2 SYDVKM. CDR3 length: 16 amino acids. The CDR3 DNA follows: TGTGCCAGCAGCCCTACAGGGGAGGGATTCGGAAATGAGCAGTTCTTC. The encoded protein is CASSPTGEGFGNEQFF.

The chain has TRBV20-1 and TRBJ2-1, with TRBD2 identical over 12 bases. The V gene end was trimmed by 1 base and the J gene end by 7 bases; junction bases not matched to a gene: 5. Germline V gene sequence: CDR1 DFQATT, CDR2 SNEGSKA (reference sequence). The CDR3 runs to 15 residues. The chain's CDR3 is CSARGASGRANEQFF. Here the CDR3 DNA reads TGCAGTGCTAGAGGGGCTAGCGGGAGGGCGAATGAGCAGTTCTTC.

The chain is built from TRBV28 and TRBJ2-7; 9 positions match TRBD1. Germline loops: CDR1 MDHEN, CDR2 SYDVKM. CDR3 length equals 12 residues. The J segment lost 6 bases and the V segment lost 6 bases, leaving 3 bases of the junction unmatched. The CDR3 DNA reads as TGTGCCAGCAGCCTGGACAGGGGCGAGCAGTACGTC. Its protein product is CASSLDRGEQYV.

The chain has TRBV25-1 and TRBJ1-4; weak D call: TRBD1 (6 bases). Germline CDR1 and CDR2: MGHDK and SYGVNS. This CDR3 is 15 amino acids long. Trimming stripped 5 bases from V and 8 bases from J, with 18 bases between. CDR3 sequence: CASSHRGLGQEKLFF. CDR3 sequence (DNA): TGTGCCAGCAGTCACCGGGGCCTCGGACAGGAAAAACTGTTTTTT.

V is TRBV6-6 and J is TRBJ2-7; D remains ambiguous. V lost 5 bases and J lost 3, with 14 bases in between. Germline values: CDR1 MNHNY, CDR2 SVGAGI (reference sequence). The CDR3 covers 14 residues. The CDR3 DNA reads as TGTGCCAGCAGTCAACAGCAGTTAAACTACGAGCAGTACTTC. Translation gives CASSQQQLNYEQYF.